Each of the 30 T cell receptor beta chains below was sequenced from the same sample in a study of T cell repertoires in cytomegalovirus infection. These receptors have no known antigen. TCRdb called the reads again in MiXCR, with one record for every CDR3 protein. Of 110,000 to 150,000 distinct CDR3 sequences listed, over 25% are singletons. The sample here was CD8+ T cells from cultured PBMCs, taken from culture after CMV antigen stimulation. These receptors were collected from a human donor in good health (CMV status not recorded). Some clones in this sample may be carry-over from other donors' samples.

This clonotype was counted a few times. V is TRBV27 and J is TRBJ2-7; the D is unclear. V was shortened by 2 bases and J by 3 bases, with 8 bases between the two germline ends. The CDR3 runs 13 residues. The germline V gene encodes CDR1 MNHEY and CDR2 SMNVEV (reference sequence). The CDR3 spells CASSLGLIYEQYF. CDR3 DNA sequence: TGTGCCAGCAGTTTAGGGCTGATCTACGAGCAGTACTTC.

The chain couples TRBV19 to TRBJ2-1; no clear D gene. This CDR3 is built from 14 residues. Germline values: CDR1 LNHDA, CDR2 SQIVND (reference sequence). Trimming pared 3 bases from V and 5 bases from J, leaving 11 bases between. In DNA form, the CDR3 reads TGTGCCAGTAGTATTTTCTCGGCCAACAATGAGCAGTTCTTC. Translation gives CASSIFSANNEQFF.

This clonotype was counted a single time. The chain links TRBV19 to TRBJ1-1; D remains ambiguous. The CDR3 loop spans 15 amino acids. The V and J ends lost 5 bases and 1 base respectively, with 14 bases between them. Germline loops: CDR1 LNHDA, CDR2 SQIVND (reference sequence). This chain's CDR3 is CASSGRSGKNTEAFF. As DNA, the CDR3 is TGTGCCAGTAGTGGCCGGTCGGGCAAGAACACTGAAGCTTTCTTT.

There are a few counts of this clonotype. The chain has TRBV27 and TRBJ2-7, with TRBD1 as a possible D gene (7 bases). CDR1 and CDR2 from the germline V gene are MNHEY and SMNVEV (reference sequence). With 8 bases removed from V and 3 bases from J, the gap between germline ends came to 17 bases. The CDR3 consists of 14 residues. The CDR3 sequence is CASAPGGSLYEQYF. CDR3 sequence (DNA): TGTGCCAGCGCCCCAGGGGGGTCCCTCTACGAGCAGTACTTC.

This clonotype was detected a few times. The rearrangement links TRBV9 to TRBJ2-1; 7 bases match TRBD1. Looked up from germline, CDR1 is SGDLS and CDR2 is YYNGEE. The CDR3 has 15 amino acids. The V gene end was trimmed by 2 bases and the J gene end by 5 bases; junction bases not matched to a gene: 7. The CDR3 loop reads CASSVEGAGNNEQFF. Here the CDR3 DNA reads TGTGCCAGCAGCGTCGAGGGGGCAGGTAACAATGAGCAGTTCTTC.

A few counts support this clonotype. The chain recombines TRBV27 with TRBJ2-1; TRBD2 might be the D (6 bases). The CDR3 contains 14 residues. The germline gives CDR1 MNHEY, CDR2 SMNVEV (reference sequence). V was trimmed by 5 bases and J by 10 bases, leaving 18 bases between them. The CDR3 region is CASSPLAPSEEQFF. The CDR3 bases are TGTGCCAGCAGTCCCCTGGCCCCTAGCGAGGAGCAGTTCTTC.

This clonotype was observed a few times. The CDR3, as DNA: TGTGCCAGCAGTGGGTACTACGAGCAGTACTTC. Translation: CASSGYYEQYF. The V gene is TRBV28, the J gene TRBJ2-7, with D unclear. Looked up from germline, CDR1 is MDHEN and CDR2 is SYDVKM. Trimming took off 5 bases at V and 3 bases at J, with 5 bases between the two ends. This CDR3 comprises 11 residues.

This clonotype showed up many times. The CDR3 bases are TGCGCCAGCAGCCAAGAGGGGAGTTCGAGCAATCAGCCCCAGCATTTT. Its translation is CASSQEGSSSNQPQHF. This sequence joins TRBV4-1 and TRBJ1-5; D gene unclear. V was trimmed by 0 bases and J by 1 base, leaving 10 bases between them. Germline assignment: CDR1 MGHRA and CDR2 YSYEKL. The CDR3 has 16 residues.

This clonotype appeared many times. The chain carries TRBV5-4 and TRBJ1-3; the D is unclear. The CDR3 loop spans 14 amino acids. CDR1 and CDR2 from the germline V gene are SGHNT and YYREEE (reference sequence). Trimming took 4 bases from V and 4 from J, leaving 12 bases between them. CDR3 nucleotides: TGTGCCAGCAGCGTCGCGTCTGGGGGAAACACCATATATTTT. Protein sequence: CASSVASGGNTIYF.

This clonotype has a count of ten or more. The genes are TRBV5-6 and TRBJ1-6; D possibly corresponds to TRBD1 (6 bases). Trimming pared 4 bases from V and 14 bases from J, leaving 16 bases between. The CDR3 is 13 residues long. Germline V gene lookup returns CDR1 SGHDT and CDR2 YYEEEE. The CDR3 bases are TGTGCCAGCAGCGCGGGACACGTAGGGACCCTCCACTTT. Its translation: CASSAGHVGTLHF.

The chain has TRBV28 and TRBJ1-2; D possibly corresponds to TRBD1 (5 bases). Between the trimmed V and J ends, which lost 8 bases and 0 bases, there was a span of 25 bases. The CDR3 is 18 residues long. The germline V gene has CDR1 MDHEN and CDR2 SYDVKM. CDR3 in DNA: TGTGCCAGCCGACCCTTCGGGACCGGACCCCATCCTAACTATGGCTACACCTTC. Translation: CASRPFGTGPHPNYGYTF.

A word on this clonotype: A much larger clone lies one base from this, so it may be a read error. The rearrangement links TRBV7-2 to TRBJ2-2, with TRBD1 identical over 8 bases. CDR1 SGHTA and CDR2 FQGNSA come from the germline V gene. The CDR3 is 14 amino acids. The V gene end was trimmed by 11 bases and the J gene end by 1 base; junction bases not matched to a gene: 6. The CDR3 is CAGEGTGNTGELFF. In nucleotides, the CDR3 is TGTGCCGGCGAAGGGACAGGGAACACCGGGGAGCTGTTTTTT.

This clonotype was observed at least ten times. The chain employs TRBV6-7 and TRBJ2-1; D not resolved. TRBV6-7 is known as an ORF, though its function is uncertain. The germline V and J ends were trimmed by 1 base and 9 bases, with 1 base remaining between them. The CDR3 spans 10 residues. The CDR3 coding sequence is TGTGCCAGCAGTTACTGTGAGCAGTTCTTC. Translation gives CASSYCEQFF.

In this sample, this clonotype turned up a few times. The V call is TRBV2, the J call TRBJ2-3; tentative D call: TRBD1 (5 bases). Trimming stripped 7 bases from V and 3 bases from J, with 8 bases between. The CDR3 spans 12 residues. Per germline, CDR1 SNHLY and CDR2 FYNNEI. DNA of the CDR3: TGTGCCAGCAAGACAGATACAGATACGCAGTATTTT. Translating gives CASKTDTDTQYF.

This clonotype was recorded only once. The chain is built from TRBV28 and TRBJ2-5; D perhaps matches TRBD1 (6 bases). Germline CDR1 and CDR2: MDHEN and SYDVKM. The V and J ends lost 2 bases and 2 bases respectively, with 9 bases between them. This CDR3 is built from 14 residues. The CDR3 reads CASSLMDSQETQYF. The CDR3 DNA reads as TGTGCCAGCAGTTTAATGGACAGTCAAGAGACCCAGTACTTC.

This chain connects TRBV2 to TRBJ2-2; D is possibly TRBD2 (6 bases). Germline lookup yields CDR1 SNHLY and CDR2 FYNNEI. Trimming removed 8 bases at V and 6 bases at J, with 19 bases between. The CDR3 has 15 amino acids. The chain's CDR3 is CASWMEGRSSGELFF. CDR3 coding DNA: TGTGCCAGCTGGATGGAGGGAAGAAGCTCCGGGGAGCTGTTTTTT.

This clonotype was counted a few times. The chain employs TRBV7-6 and TRBJ1-1; D call uncertain. Trimming shortened V by 8 bases and J by 4 bases, and 11 bases separated the two germline ends. The CDR3 totals 12 residues. The germline V gene has CDR1 SGHVS and CDR2 FNYEAQ. The chain's CDR3 is CASGRVGTEAFF. DNA for the CDR3: TGTGCCAGCGGGCGGGTCGGCACTGAAGCTTTCTTT.

A few counts support this clonotype. This sequence joins TRBV7-9 and TRBJ2-1, with D perhaps given as TRBD1 or TRBD2 (5 bases each). V was trimmed by 5 bases and J by 4 bases, leaving 12 bases between them. This CDR3 has 14 amino acids. CDR1 is SEHNR, CDR2 FQNEAQ, per germline (reference sequence). Here the CDR3 reads CASSPGDGYNEQFF. The DNA for the CDR3 is TGTGCCAGCAGCCCCGGGGACGGGTACAATGAGCAGTTCTTC.

The chain is built from TRBV20-1 and TRBJ1-5; D is unresolved. The length of the CDR3 is 14 residues. Trimming left V 4 bases short and J 1 base short, with 11 bases between. Germline V gene sequence: CDR1 DFQATT, CDR2 SNEGSKA (reference sequence). The chain's CDR3 is CSAMQAGSNQPQHF. The CDR3 nucleotides read TGCAGTGCTATGCAGGCGGGAAGCAATCAGCCCCAGCATTTT.

V usage is TRBV7-3 and J usage is TRBJ2-2; D is perhaps TRBD1 (5 bases). Trimming pared 6 bases from V and 1 base from J, leaving 12 bases between. This CDR3 has 15 amino acids. Germline CDR1 and CDR2: SGHTA and FQGTGA. This chain's CDR3 is CASSPYRRNTGELFF. The CDR3 DNA follows: TGTGCCAGCAGTCCCTACAGGAGGAACACCGGGGAGCTGTTTTTT.

This clonotype was seen at least ten times. The J gene is TRBJ2-6, the V gene TRBV11-1, with unresolved D. The CDR3 length is 15 residues. Germline V lookup: CDR1 SGHAT, CDR2 FQDESV (reference sequence). Trimming took off 4 bases at V and 5 bases at J, with 12 bases between the two ends. The CDR3 DNA is TGTGCCAGCAGCTCGTCAGGCTCCAGGGCCAACGTCCTGACTTTC. This sequence encodes CASSSSGSRANVLTF. Based on the CDR3 plus reference TRBV11-1 and TRBJ2-6, the full variable domain is EAEVAQSPRYKITEKSQAVAFWCDPISGHATLYWYRQILGQGPELLVQFQDESVVDDSQLPKDRFSAERLKGVDSTLKIQPAELGDSAMYLCASSSSGSRANVLTFGAGSRLTVL.

This clonotype was recorded a few times. This rearrangement joins TRBV11-3 to TRBJ2-5; the match to TRBD2 covers 8 bases. CDR3 length: 15 amino acids. J was trimmed by 3 bases and V by 3 bases; bases with no gene match: 6. Germline V CDR1 and CDR2: SGHNT, YENEEA. The CDR3 reads CASSFRGGPEETQYF. CDR3 bases: TGTGCCAGCAGCTTCCGCGGGGGGCCAGAAGAGACCCAGTACTTC.

The rearrangement joins TRBV7-9 to TRBJ1-1; 7 nucleotides line up with TRBD1. Trimming took 5 bases from V and 0 from J; bases not matched to a gene: 9. Germline CDR1 reads SEHNR; CDR2 reads FQNEAQ (reference sequence). The CDR3 consists of 16 residues. The CDR3 loop is CASSPPRQGMNTEAFF. The CDR3 DNA is TGTGCCAGCAGCCCGCCGCGACAGGGTATGAACACTGAAGCTTTCTTT.

This chain joins TRBV27 and TRBJ2-7, with 10 bases identical to TRBD1. Germline V gives CDR1 MNHEY, CDR2 SMNVEV (reference sequence). V was pared by 3 bases and J by 7 bases, with 3 bases of the junction left unmatched. The CDR3 consists of 13 residues. The CDR3, as DNA: TGTGCCAGCAGTTTCCCGGGACAGGGGGAGCAGTACTTC. It codes for CASSFPGQGEQYF.

The rearrangement links TRBV9 to TRBJ2-4, with TRBD1 identical over 9 bases. V trimming: 4 bases; J trimming: 2 bases; junction bases outside the gene matches: 10. This CDR3 comprises 17 residues. Germline V gene data show CDR1 as SGDLS and CDR2 as YYNGEE. As DNA, the CDR3 is TGTGCCAGCAGCCCTCGTTCCGGGACAGGGTCCAAAAACATTCAGTACTTC. Protein product: CASSPRSGTGSKNIQYF.

This rearrangement joins TRBV7-9 to TRBJ1-6; D remains unclear. Germline V gene sequence: CDR1 SEHNR, CDR2 FQNEAQ (reference sequence). The germline V and J ends were trimmed by 5 bases and 6 bases, with 14 bases remaining between them. There are 15 residues in the CDR3. This CDR3 reads CASSLRPDGNSPLHF. DNA for the CDR3: TGTGCCAGCAGCCTCAGACCCGACGGTAATTCACCCCTCCACTTT.

The chain has TRBV7-2 and TRBJ2-7; D is ambiguous. The CDR3 is 14 residues long. Germline V lookup: CDR1 SGHTA, CDR2 FQGNSA. The ends were cut back, 5 bases at V and 0 bases at J, with 11 bases in the middle. CDR3 DNA sequence: TGTGCCAGCAGCGACTTAGGTGTCTCCTACGAGCAGTACTTC. Amino acid sequence: CASSDLGVSYEQYF. The full variable domain, completed using reference TRBV7-2 and TRBJ2-7, is GAGVSQSPSNKVTEKGKDVELRCDPISGHTALYWYRQSLGQGLEFLIYFQGNSAPDKSGLPSDRFSAERTGGSVSTLTIQRTQQEDSAVYLCASSDLGVSYEQYFGPGTRLTVT.

The chain links TRBV7-9 to TRBJ2-7; 7 bases map to TRBD1. The CDR3 runs 15 residues. Germline V CDR1 and CDR2: SEHNR, FQNEAQ (reference sequence). The junction had 7 bases not matched to a gene; V was cut back by 5 bases and J by 0 bases. CDR3 sequence (DNA): TGTGCCAGCAGCCCCCCCCACAGGGGCTCCTACGAGCAGTACTTC. Translating gives CASSPPHRGSYEQYF.

The chain uses TRBV13 and TRBJ2-7; 7 nucleotides align to TRBD2. The CDR3 spans 14 residues. Germline V CDR1 and CDR2: PRHDT, FYEKMQ (reference sequence). Trimming removed 7 bases from V and 1 base from J; junction bases left unmatched: 7. In DNA form, the CDR3 reads TGTGCCAGCACCAACGGGGGGAGTTCCTACGAGCAGTACTTC. Translated, it gives CASTNGGSSYEQYF. Full variable domain (remainder filled in from reference TRBV13 and TRBJ2-7): AAGVIQSPRHLIKEKRETATLKCYPIPRHDTVYWYQQGPGQDPQFLISFYEKMQSDKGSIPDRFSAQQFSDYHSELNMSSLELGDSALYFCASTNGGSSYEQYFGPGTRLTVT.

The rearrangement uses TRBV2 and TRBJ2-1; D gene ambiguous. Trimming left V 4 bases short and J 4 bases short, with 5 bases between. Germline lookup yields CDR1 SNHLY and CDR2 FYNNEI. CDR3 length: 12 residues. The CDR3 DNA reads TGTGCCAGCAGTGTCCTATACAATGAGCAGTTCTTC. Residues: CASSVLYNEQFF.